The 30 T cell receptor beta chains below were found in one sample sequenced in a study of vaccination and CD4 T cells after COVID-19. Scientists ran DNA taken from cultured CD4+ T cells through the Oncomine TCR Beta short-read assay for sequencing. TCRdb itself ran the PCR reads through MiXCR, one entry per CDR3 protein. The repertoire holds 5,500 to 8,000 distinct CDR3 sequences, with roughly two fifths as singletons. Treatment in this sample: roughly 11-day PBMC culture with coronavirus spike peptide pools or control peptides (ViraFEST assay). Prior to the COVID-19 pandemic (2011-2018), the unexposed donor's CD4+ T cells were collected. No cognate antigen is known for these TCRs. Material: CD4+ T cells from blood, cultured in vitro. Receptors were obtained from a human donor in good health.

The V call is TRBV5-4, the J call TRBJ2-1; D is uncertain. Germline CDR1 is SGHNT and CDR2 is YYREEE (reference sequence). V was trimmed by 2 bases and J by 6 bases, leaving 6 bases between them. This CDR3 has 12 amino acids. This CDR3 is CASSFRVNEQFF. For the CDR3, the DNA is TGTGCCAGCAGCTTTCGGGTCAATGAGCAGTTCTTC. Full variable domain (missing parts from reference TRBV5-4 and TRBJ2-1): ETGVTQSPTHLIKTRGQQVTLRCSSQSGHNTVSWYQQALGQGPQFIFQYYREEENGRGNFPPRFSGLQFPNYSSELNVNALELDDSALYLCASSFRVNEQFFGPGTRLTVL.

This clonotype has a handful of counts. The V call is TRBV28, the J call TRBJ1-5; weak D call: TRBD1 (5 bases). The CDR3 covers 15 residues. V was trimmed by 5 bases and J by 2 bases, leaving 13 bases between them. The germline CDR1 and CDR2 sequences are MDHEN and SYDVKM. CDR3 DNA sequence: TGTGCCAGCAGTGGTCCAGGGCTGGGCAATCAGCCCCAGCATTTT. The encoded protein is CASSGPGLGNQPQHF.

The J gene is TRBJ2-3, the V gene TRBV19, with TRBD2 matching over 11 bases. Looked up from germline, CDR1 is LNHDA and CDR2 is SQIVND (reference sequence). V shed 6 bases and J 6 bases; nucleotides not matched to a gene: 11. The CDR3 sequence is 16 residues long. CDR3 in DNA: TGTGCCAGTAGGAATAATGTAGCGGGGGGGACGGATACGCAGTATTTT. It yields the protein CASRNNVAGGTDTQYF.

The J gene is TRBJ2-4, the V gene TRBV12-3 or TRBV12-4; D may be TRBD1 (6 bases). The CDR3 runs 12 residues. Trimming left V 6 bases short and J 9 bases short, with 12 bases between. CDR3 in amino acids: CASRWGRGIQYF. The CDR3 DNA sequence: TGTGCCAGCAGATGGGGCAGGGGCATTCAGTACTTC.

The J gene is TRBJ1-6, the V gene TRBV18, with 10 bases aligning to TRBD1. Losses at the gene ends were 6 bases for V and 14 bases for J; bases not matched to a gene: 13. Looked up from germline, CDR1 is KGHSH and CDR2 is LQKENI. CDR3 length: 15 residues. CDR3 nucleotides: TGTGCCAGCTCTCAAGGACAGGGGGTAGGGAGGACCCTCCACTTT. Residues: CASSQGQGVGRTLHF.

This clonotype was found a few times. The J gene is TRBJ1-1, the V gene TRBV27; 7 nucleotides agree with TRBD1. CDR3 length equals 11 residues. The V and J ends lost 7 bases and 7 bases, in that order; junction bases with no gene match: 3. CDR1 is MNHEY, CDR2 SMNVEV, per germline (reference sequence). This CDR3 reads CASTRGGEAFF. In DNA form, the CDR3 reads TGTGCCAGCACCAGGGGGGGTGAAGCTTTCTTT.

Worth noting for this clonotype: This may be a read error, as it is one base from a much larger clone. V gene TRBV20-1 combines with J gene TRBJ2-5; tentatively, D is TRBD2 (5 bases). The CDR3 length is 13 residues. Germline assignment: CDR1 DFQATT and CDR2 SNEGSKA (reference sequence). The CDR3 sequence is CSVRGSVQETQYF. The CDR3 DNA reads TGCAGTGTTAGAGGGAGCGTCCAAGAGACCCAGTACTTC.

This clonotype was recorded a few times. V and J are TRBV7-9 and TRBJ2-5; D gene uncertain. This CDR3 is 12 amino acids long. Trimming stripped 6 bases from V and 3 bases from J, with 8 bases between. Germline lookup yields CDR1 SEHNR and CDR2 FQNEAQ (reference sequence). CDR3 nucleotide sequence: TGTGCCAGCAGTCGGGCGGAAGAGACCCAGTACTTC. Translation: CASSRAEETQYF.

The chain uses TRBV7-6 and TRBJ2-7, with D tentatively TRBD2 (6 bases). The CDR3 totals 15 residues. The V gene lost 1 base and the J gene lost 2 bases, with 12 bases spanning the gap. Germline CDR1 reads SGHVS; CDR2 reads FNYEAQ. The CDR3 protein is CASSLDQGLTYEQYF. CDR3 in DNA: TGTGCCAGCAGCTTAGATCAGGGACTCACCTACGAGCAGTACTTC.

The chain carries TRBV6-1 and TRBJ1-4, with TRBD1 matching over 7 bases. In germline, CDR1 is MNHNS, CDR2 SASEGT. Trimming cost V 0 bases and J 10 bases; bases outside gene matches: 14. The CDR3 runs to 17 residues. The CDR3 sequence is CASSEARRGLNRGKLFF. CDR3 DNA sequence: TGTGCCAGCAGTGAAGCTCGGAGGGGGCTGAATCGGGGAAAACTGTTTTTT.

This clonotype was counted between two and nine times. The gene calls are TRBV7-3 and TRBJ1-1, with 8 bases identical to TRBD1. V lost 4 bases, J lost 4 bases, and 11 bases stayed unmatched. Germline loops: CDR1 SGHTA, CDR2 FQGTGA. The CDR3 totals 16 residues. CDR3 nucleotides: TGTGCCAGCAGCTCCTCGGGACAGGTGGGGACCACTGAAGCTTTCTTT. Amino acid sequence: CASSSSGQVGTTEAFF.

The J gene is TRBJ1-6, the V gene TRBV20-1; possible D gene TRBD1, 5 bases. V was shortened by 4 bases and J by 10 bases, with 14 bases between the two germline ends. The CDR3 is 13 residues long. From germline, CDR1 is DFQATT and CDR2 SNEGSKA (reference sequence). CDR3 nucleotide sequence: TGCAGTGCTATCGGGGCCGGAAAGTCACCCCTCCACTTT. Residues: CSAIGAGKSPLHF.

This clonotype was seen a handful of times. The gene calls are TRBV6-5 and TRBJ1-5; 7 bases are shared with TRBD1. This CDR3 is 16 amino acids long. V trimming: 4 bases; J trimming: 3 bases; junction bases outside the gene matches: 9. Germline V gene sequence: CDR1 MNHEY, CDR2 SVGAGI. This chain's CDR3 is CASSSGTATNNQPQHF. CDR3 nucleotide sequence: TGTGCCAGCAGTTCCGGGACAGCCACCAACAATCAGCCCCAGCATTTT.

This clonotype was counted only a few times. The chain joins TRBV20-1 to TRBJ1-1; D gene uncertain. The CDR3 extends over 13 amino acids. Germline V lookup: CDR1 DFQATT, CDR2 SNEGSKA (reference sequence). V dropped 6 bases and J dropped 4 bases, with 15 bases sitting between them. The CDR3 DNA follows: TGCAGTGCGCCGACGGAACGGGTCACTGAAGCTTTCTTT. Its translation is CSAPTERVTEAFF.

The chain joins TRBV7-3 to TRBJ2-1; D ambiguous. The germline gives CDR1 SGHTA, CDR2 FQGTGA. This CDR3 has 15 residues. With 2 bases removed from V and 4 bases from J, the gap between germline ends came to 12 bases. CDR3 bases: TGTGCCAGCAGCTTAGTCCCGGTGCAGTACAATGAGCAGTTCTTC. Translating gives CASSLVPVQYNEQFF.

V usage is TRBV5-6 and J usage is TRBJ1-2; TRBD1 agrees at 9 bases. This CDR3 has 14 residues. Trimming cost V 1 base and J 8 bases; bases outside gene matches: 6. Per the germline V gene, CDR1 is SGHDT and CDR2 is YYEEEE. Here the CDR3 reads CASSLWTGVSGYTF. For the CDR3, the DNA is TGTGCCAGCAGCTTGTGGACAGGGGTTTCGGGCTACACCTTC. Looking up the rest from reference TRBV5-6 and TRBJ1-2 gives the full variable domain: DAGVTQSPTHLIKTRGQQVTLRCSPKSGHDTVSWYQQALGQGPQFIFQYYEEEERQRGNFPDRFSGHQFPNYSSELNVNALLLGDSALYLCASSLWTGVSGYTFGSGTRLTVV.

This sequence joins TRBV6-5 and TRBJ2-7, with 7 bases that match TRBD1. Germline CDR1 MNHEY, CDR2 SVGAGI. Unmatched junction bases numbered 11, after V lost 3 bases and J lost 3 bases. The CDR3 covers 16 residues. The CDR3 loop is CASSYTPDRPIYEQYF. DNA of the CDR3: TGTGCCAGCAGTTATACCCCGGACAGGCCTATCTACGAGCAGTACTTC.

The J gene is TRBJ1-1, the V gene TRBV2; D remains ambiguous. The CDR3 consists of 12 residues. The V end lost 3 bases, the J end lost 2 bases, and 4 bases lay between the germline ends. Germline V gene sequence: CDR1 SNHLY, CDR2 FYNNEI. The DNA for the CDR3 is TGTGCCAGCAGTGACCTAAACACTGAAGCTTTCTTT. Protein product: CASSDLNTEAFF.

The chain carries TRBV18 and TRBJ2-6; D not certain. Germline loops: CDR1 KGHSH, CDR2 LQKENI. The CDR3 covers 13 residues. Trimming took off 6 bases at V and 1 base at J, with 4 bases between the two ends. This CDR3 reads CASSQSGANVLTF. Here the CDR3 DNA reads TGTGCCAGCTCGCAATCTGGGGCCAACGTCCTGACTTTC.

This clonotype was detected a few times. The chain has TRBV7-8 and TRBJ1-2; the D gene is possibly TRBD1 (6 bases). Trimming removed 6 bases from V and 4 bases from J, with 12 bases in between. CDR1 and CDR2 (germline): SGHVS, FQNEAQ. The CDR3 totals 13 residues. The CDR3 nucleotides read TGTGCCAGCAGTACCACAGGGTCCTATGGCTACACCTTC. It codes for CASSTTGSYGYTF.

Only a few counts were recorded for this clonotype. V and J are TRBV6-1 and TRBJ1-5; possible D gene TRBD1, 5 bases. The germline V gene has CDR1 MNHNS and CDR2 SASEGT. The CDR3 has 16 amino acids. Between the trimmed V and J ends, which lost 5 bases and 3 bases, there was a span of 17 bases. CDR3 in amino acids: CASSPLAGTYNQPQHF. In nucleotides, the CDR3 is TGTGCCAGCAGTCCCCTGGCAGGGACTTACAATCAGCCCCAGCATTTT.

V and J are TRBV19 and TRBJ1-1; 8 nucleotides align to TRBD1. CDR3 length: 15 residues. The V gene end was trimmed by 8 bases and the J gene end by 3 bases; junction bases not matched to a gene: 11. The germline CDR1 and CDR2 sequences are LNHDA and SQIVND (reference sequence). CDR3 sequence (DNA): TGTGCCAGTTTGACGACAGGGGTAGTGGACACTGAAGCTTTCTTT. Translated, it gives CASLTTGVVDTEAFF.

This clonotype was seen more than once but under ten times. The rearrangement uses TRBV12-3 or TRBV12-4 and TRBJ1-6, with TRBD1 identical over 8 bases. CDR3 length: 15 residues. With 6 bases clipped from V and 7 bases from J, the junction kept 8 bases outside the gene matches. The CDR3 coding sequence is TGTGCCAGCAGATTTAATACAGGGGGAAATTCACCCCTCCACTTT. It translates to CASRFNTGGNSPLHF.

This clonotype has more than one count but fewer than ten. The chain carries TRBV6-5 and TRBJ1-1, with 9 bases that match TRBD1. CDR1 is MNHEY and CDR2 is SVGAGI in the germline V gene. CDR3 length equals 17 residues. The ends lost 2 bases at V and 4 bases at J; junction bases unmatched: 11. The chain's CDR3 is CASSYPYSGTGTTEAFF. In nucleotides, the CDR3 is TGTGCCAGCAGTTACCCGTACTCCGGGACAGGGACCACTGAAGCTTTCTTT.

The chain employs TRBV5-5 and TRBJ1-5, with a tentative D call TRBD1 (5 bases). The CDR3 runs to 14 residues. Trimming cost V 4 bases and J 4 bases, with 12 bases left between them. Germline CDR1 and CDR2: SGHKS and YYEKEE (reference sequence). The CDR3 region is CASSAGTANQPQHF. The CDR3, as DNA: TGTGCCAGCAGCGCAGGGACTGCTAATCAGCCCCAGCATTTT.

V usage is TRBV6-2 or TRBV6-3 and J usage is TRBJ1-1; the D is unclear. The CDR3 has 13 amino acids. V lost 7 bases and J lost 4, with 13 bases in between. From germline, CDR1 is MNHEY and CDR2 SVGEGT. This CDR3 is CASKVQRSTEAFF. CDR3 coding DNA: TGTGCCAGCAAGGTCCAGAGATCCACTGAAGCTTTCTTT.

The chain joins TRBV6-5 to TRBJ1-6; D unclear. This CDR3 region has 16 residues. With 1 base removed from V and 7 bases from J, the gap between germline ends came to 14 bases. Germline V gives CDR1 MNHEY, CDR2 SVGAGI. In nucleotides, the CDR3 is TGTGCCAGCAGTTACTGGACTCCGGGCCCGAATTCACCCCTCCACTTT. This codes for CASSYWTPGPNSPLHF.

The chain links TRBV12-3 or TRBV12-4 to TRBJ2-1, with 7 bases aligning to TRBD2. With V trimmed by 6 bases and J by 5 bases, 10 bases remained unmatched. The CDR3 runs to 15 residues. This CDR3 is CASSALGGENNEQFF. The CDR3 DNA follows: TGTGCCAGCAGCGCCTTGGGGGGGGAGAACAATGAGCAGTTCTTC.

The chain combines TRBV5-1 with TRBJ2-1; D gene unclear. Germline lookup yields CDR1 SGHRS and CDR2 YFSETQ. Trimming pared 7 bases from V and 0 bases from J, leaving 14 bases between. The CDR3 length is 15 residues. CDR3 region: CASSDLSSSYNEQFF. The CDR3 coding sequence is TGCGCCAGCTCGGACCTCAGCAGCTCCTACAATGAGCAGTTCTTC.

The chain uses TRBV2 and TRBJ2-7; maybe TRBD2 (6 bases). V was shortened by 7 bases and J by 5 bases, with 15 bases between the two germline ends. The CDR3 extends over 13 amino acids. Germline assignment: CDR1 SNHLY and CDR2 FYNNEI. Here the CDR3 DNA reads TGTGCCAGCACCCTGGGCCCGGGGGACGAGCAGTACTTC. Protein product: CASTLGPGDEQYF.